The sample holds one count of the clone carrying this T cell receptor (beta chain). The data originate from a study of blood T cell repertoires in COVID-19. Study as a whole: T cells, B-cell-depleted T cells, or PBMCs provided the cDNA or gDNA that served as material.

CDR1 and CDR2 from the germline V gene are MDHEN and SYDVKM. The CDR3 covers 16 residues. Unmatched junction bases numbered 3, after V lost 2 bases and J lost 1 base. Authors' processing steps: Using reference gene primer amplification, nucleated cell counts were estimated. Produced via immunoSEQ multiplex PCR; TCRdb's table is partial and in-frame only. V, J and clone size reflect that table, while D and trimming were determined from the DNA. Found here are about 110,000 clones, roughly 88% of them singletons; the top ten hold approximately 7.9%. The sample consisted of peripheral blood. V and J are TRBV28 and TRBJ1-5; TRBD1 matches 9 bases. This clonotype was sampled from an elderly woman with active or convalescent COVID-19. The CDR3 nucleotides are TGTGCCAGCAGTTTACGACAGGGGGGAAGCAATCAGCCCCAGCATTTT. Its translation is CASSLRQGGSNQPQHF.